The next 8 T cell receptor beta chains were all read from a single sample in a study of siplizumab effects on memory and regulatory T cells. Profiling relied on immunoSEQ multiplex PCR, and the TCRdb table lists in-frame clones only, not all of them. The data contain around 100,000 clones, approximately 94% of them singletons. What was sequenced was non-Treg CD4+ T cells sorted from blood. Source of these receptors: a human donor in good health.

The genes are TRBV7-9 and TRBJ1-3; TRBD1 is a possible D gene (5 bases). This CDR3 spans 16 amino acids. Germline V CDR1 and CDR2: SEHNR, FQNEAQ (reference sequence). With 3 bases removed from V and 1 base from J, the gap between germline ends came to 13 bases. The CDR3 spells CASSFSLGVSGNTIYF. The CDR3 DNA sequence: TGTGCCAGCAGCTTCAGTCTAGGGGTTTCTGGAAACACCATATATTTT.

The chain uses TRBV7-9 and TRBJ2-7, with TRBD1 matching 11 bases. There are 16 residues in the CDR3. CDR1 is SEHNR, CDR2 FQNEAQ, per germline (reference sequence). The V and J ends lost 1 base and 3 bases, in that order; junction bases with no gene match: 5. CDR3 amino acids: CASSLEGGTGGYEQYF. In nucleotides, the CDR3 is TGTGCCAGCAGCTTAGAGGGCGGGACAGGGGGCTACGAGCAGTACTTC.

This chain links TRBV6-1 with TRBJ2-3, with D tentatively TRBD2 (6 bases). Per germline, CDR1 MNHNS and CDR2 SASEGT. The CDR3 is made up of 15 amino acids. V gave up 3 bases and J gave up 2 bases, with 12 bases separating them. Here the CDR3 DNA reads TGTGCCAGCAGTGATTTGGCGGGACTCACAGATACGCAGTATTTT. Translating gives CASSDLAGLTDTQYF.

The J gene is TRBJ2-7, the V gene TRBV7-9; 7 bases map to TRBD1. Germline-derived CDR1 and CDR2 are SEHNR and FQNEAQ (reference sequence). The CDR3 sequence is 18 residues long. V shed 5 bases and J 0 bases; nucleotides not matched to a gene: 16. DNA of the CDR3: TGTGCCAGCAGCCCCTACACTCCCCGGGGACAGAGCTCCTACGAGCAGTACTTC. Its protein product is CASSPYTPRGQSSYEQYF.

In this sample, this clone turned up once. This chain joins TRBV27 and TRBJ2-1, with TRBD1 matching over 9 bases. CDR1 and CDR2 from the germline V gene are MNHEY and SMNVEV (reference sequence). The CDR3 loop spans 16 amino acids. J was trimmed by 7 bases and V by 5 bases; bases with no gene match: 12. CDR3 sequence (DNA): TGTGCCAGCAGTGCCCGAGAACAGGGGGCGAGGAATGAGCAGTTCTTC. Residues: CASSAREQGARNEQFF.

V is TRBV18 and J is TRBJ1-1; possibly TRBD1 for D (6 bases). Germline V lookup: CDR1 KGHSH, CDR2 LQKENI. Trimming took off 2 bases at V and 4 bases at J, with 26 bases between the two ends. The CDR3 loop spans 19 amino acids. CDR3 bases: TGTGCCAGCTCACCAGGGTTGGAGGACAGACCTGTACGGGGCACTGAAGCTTTCTTT. This codes for CASSPGLEDRPVRGTEAFF.

The chain carries TRBV2 and TRBJ1-3; the match to TRBD1 covers 12 bases. The germline gives CDR1 SNHLY, CDR2 FYNNEI. Germline trimming cut 4 bases from V and 0 bases from J; bases unmatched to any gene: 13. This CDR3 is built from 20 residues. CDR3 nucleotide sequence: TGTGCCAGCAGTGGCTTCGTGGGACAGGGGGCGCGTTCCTCTGGAAACACCATATATTTT. Protein: CASSGFVGQGARSSGNTIYF.

The chain has TRBV19 and TRBJ2-6, with TRBD1 as a possible D gene (7 bases). This CDR3 spans 21 amino acids. Germline V gene data show CDR1 as LNHDA and CDR2 as SQIVND (reference sequence). Between the trimmed V and J ends, which lost 4 bases and 0 bases, there was a span of 25 bases. The CDR3 region is CASSTGRTGRPHISGANVLTF. In DNA form, the CDR3 reads TGTGCCAGTAGTACTGGGAGGACAGGACGACCTCACATCTCTGGGGCCAACGTCCTGACTTTC.